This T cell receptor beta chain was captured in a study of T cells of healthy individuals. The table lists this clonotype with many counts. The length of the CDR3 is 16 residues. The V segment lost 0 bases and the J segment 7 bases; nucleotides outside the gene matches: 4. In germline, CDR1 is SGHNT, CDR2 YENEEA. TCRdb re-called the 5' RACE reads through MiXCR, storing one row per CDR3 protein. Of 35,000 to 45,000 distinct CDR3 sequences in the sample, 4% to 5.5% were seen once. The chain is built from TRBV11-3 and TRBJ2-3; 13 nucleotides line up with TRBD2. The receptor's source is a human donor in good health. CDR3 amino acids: CASSLDWTSGSHTQYF. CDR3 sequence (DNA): TGTGCCAGCAGCTTAGATTGGACTAGCGGGAGCCATACGCAGTATTTT.